The present T cell receptor (beta chain) was sequenced within a study of breast tumors, draining lymph nodes, adjacent tissues. From the multiplex PCR reads, TCRdb called clonotypes with MiXCR, one entry per CDR3 protein. The sample carries 200,000 or so distinct CDR3 sequences, roughly 29% recorded once. Samples came from axillary lymph nodes draining the breast cancer. V lost 6 bases and J lost 3, with 12 bases in between. Germline CDR1 SGHTA, CDR2 FQGNSA. The CDR3 is 13 residues long. The receptor's source is a female donor with breast cancer. Some clones in this sample may be carry-over from other donors' samples. The sequenced material came from axillary lymph node tissue. The V gene is TRBV7-2, the J gene TRBJ2-7; perhaps TRBD2 as D (6 bases). The CDR3 protein is CASSQGLFYEQYF. The CDR3 DNA is TGTGCCAGCAGTCAAGGACTATTCTACGAGCAGTACTTC.